A single sample gave rise to the 5 T cell receptor beta chains below, sequenced in a study of Graves' ophthalmopathy and Graves' hyperthyroidism. The authors amplified TCR beta CDR3 regions from RNA transcripts. RT-PCR in the first round used HTBI primers; a second-round multiplex PCR followed. TCRdb reprocessed the multiplex PCR reads via MiXCR and lists one record per CDR3 protein. The data contain 400,000 to 500,000 distinct CDR3 sequences, around 21% of them singletons. The sample taken for sequencing was peripheral blood. The receptors shown here come from a woman aged 18-35 years with stable Graves' hyperthyroidism.

In this sample, this clonotype turned up many times. The chain combines TRBV12-3 or TRBV12-4 with TRBJ1-2, with unresolved D. With 5 bases removed from V and 6 bases from J, the gap between germline ends came to 16 bases. The CDR3 has 14 residues. CDR3 nucleotide sequence: TGTGCCAGCAGTCTTGAGATTTACCTAAATGGCTACACCTTC. It encodes CASSLEIYLNGYTF.

This clonotype was counted many times. The chain employs TRBV10-3 and TRBJ1-1; D is uncertain. The CDR3 covers 12 residues. The germline V gene encodes CDR1 ENHRY and CDR2 SYGVKD. Trimming shortened V by 8 bases and J by 0 bases, and 7 bases separated the two germline ends. CDR3 sequence: CAISAVNTEAFF. CDR3 nucleotides: TGTGCCATCTCGGCAGTGAACACTGAAGCTTTCTTT.

The V gene is TRBV7-9, the J gene TRBJ2-7, with D perhaps TRBD1 (6 bases). The V gene lost 5 bases and the J gene lost 6 bases, with 17 bases spanning the gap. Germline V lookup: CDR1 SEHNR, CDR2 FQNEAQ (reference sequence). The CDR3 is 14 amino acids. The CDR3 sequence: CASSPGVDGSEQYF. CDR3 in DNA: TGTGCCAGCAGCCCAGGGGTGGACGGAAGCGAGCAGTACTTC.

This clonotype was detected ten times or more. The chain uses TRBV2 and TRBJ1-5, with D unclear. V lost 4 bases and J lost 4, with 14 bases in between. Germline loops: CDR1 SNHLY, CDR2 FYNNEI. This CDR3 has 15 residues. This CDR3 reads CASSAVPNGNQPQHF. The CDR3 nucleotides are TGTGCCAGCAGTGCGGTCCCTAACGGGAATCAGCCCCAGCATTTT.

This clonotype was counted many times. V and J are TRBV12-3 or TRBV12-4 and TRBJ1-2; 9 nucleotides match TRBD1. V shed 6 bases and J 7 bases; nucleotides not matched to a gene: 6. This CDR3 has 13 residues. In nucleotides, the CDR3 is TGTGCCAGCAGACAGGGACAGGGCGGTGGCTACACCTTC. Its protein product is CASRQGQGGGYTF.